This TCR beta chain was captured by sequencing in a study of Siglec-9 on CD8 T cells in melanoma. Study results and caveats: In melanoma tumors, a Siglec-9-marked effector memory CD8+ subset reportedly appeared to accumulate.

Here immunoSEQ multiplex PCR was the method, and the copy in TCRdb shows in-frame clones only, minus some. Among around 30,000 clones listed, roughly 80% were seen once. About this clone: Its target is not known.

Germline CDR1 is LGHNA and CDR2 is YNFKEQ. Trimming cost V 0 bases and J 2 bases, with 13 bases left between them. This CDR3 is 16 amino acids long. The V call is TRBV4-2, the J call TRBJ1-2; TRBD1 is a possible D gene (6 bases). The sample consisted of Siglec-9- CD8+ T cells sorted from blood. The TCR was taken from a human donor in good health. The CDR3 here is CASSQDSAGANYGYTF. CDR3 sequence (DNA): TGTGCCAGCAGCCAAGATTCAGCAGGGGCAAACTATGGCTACACCTTC.